Below, 6 T cell receptor beta chains from the same sample are listed, as sequenced in a study of blood T cell repertoires in COVID-19. TCRdb keeps only in-frame clones here, not all; method: immunoSEQ multiplex PCR. The sample holds 230,000 or so clones, about 80% seen once. Sequenced material: PBMCs or T cells enriched from blood (not recorded which). The origin of the receptors is a man in his fifties who had recovered from COVID-19.

V usage is TRBV19 and J usage is TRBJ2-2; 7 nucleotides match TRBD1. V shed 4 bases, J shed 5 bases, and the junction held 10 bases outside the gene matches. CDR3 size: 16 residues. The germline gives CDR1 LNHDA, CDR2 SQIVND (reference sequence). Written as DNA, the CDR3 is TGTGCCAGTAGTAGAAACCACAGGGGTGTTACCGGGGAGCTGTTTTTT. It specifies CASSRNHRGVTGELFF.

The J gene is TRBJ1-2, the V gene TRBV5-1; a possible D gene is TRBD1 (5 bases). Trimming took 2 bases from V and 8 from J, leaving 16 bases between them. This CDR3 comprises 14 residues. Germline assignment: CDR1 SGHRS and CDR2 YFSETQ. As DNA, the CDR3 is TGCGCCAGCAGCTTTCTGACAGAGTCGCACGGCTACACCTTC. It encodes CASSFLTESHGYTF.

The chain uses TRBV30 and TRBJ2-7, with 7 bases lining up with TRBD1. CDR1 and CDR2 (germline): GTSNPN, SVGIG (reference sequence). The J segment lost 0 bases and the V segment lost 4 bases, leaving 12 bases of the junction unmatched. This CDR3 has 16 amino acids. CDR3 sequence (DNA): TGTGCCTGGACCCTTATGGGACAGCAGAACTCCTACGAGCAGTACTTC. It yields the protein CAWTLMGQQNSYEQYF.

The chain uses TRBV12-2 and TRBJ2-3; the table's D call, TRBD2, has no DNA check behind it. TRBV12-2 is labeled a pseudogene. The CDR3 contains 15 residues. The CDR3 DNA follows: TGTGCAAGTCGCTCCAGCACCTTAGCTTCAGATACGCAGTATTTT. Protein sequence: CASRSSTLASDTQYF.

The chain combines TRBV2 with TRBJ2-7; D is perhaps TRBD1 (6 bases). This CDR3 comprises 15 residues. Germline V gene lookup returns CDR1 SNHLY and CDR2 FYNNEI. Trimming stripped 6 bases from V and 7 bases from J, with 22 bases between. The CDR3 nucleotides read TGTGCCAGCAGATCCGGGACAACGGCGTGGTGGGAGCAGTACTTC. The encoded protein is CASRSGTTAWWEQYF.

The chain joins TRBV6-5 to TRBJ1-2, with D tentatively TRBD1 (5 bases). Germline assignment: CDR1 MNHEY and CDR2 SVGAGI. V lost 6 bases and J 4 bases, leaving 18 bases between the germline ends. The CDR3 has 15 amino acids. CDR3 in DNA: TGTGCCAGCAGGGACTGGGACTCGACTAGCTATGGCTACACCTTC. This sequence encodes CASRDWDSTSYGYTF.